The T cell receptor (beta chain) under discussion was sequenced for a study of response to subunit inactivated influenza vaccine. TCRdb used MiXCR to reprocess the RT-PCR reads, holding one entry per CDR3 protein. The profile covers 500,000 to 700,000 distinct CDR3 sequences, with approximately 22% appearing a single time and 2.5% to 3.5% taken by the ten largest. V lost 4 bases and J lost 5; bases outside the gene matches: 7. Germline loops: CDR1 SGHDT, CDR2 YYEEEE. The CDR3 has 14 amino acids. This clonotype was detected only once. This same sample was also taken into another study, of T cells expressing NK-cell markers. This second study notes: Scientists made TCR beta cDNA using 5'RACE template switching with UMIs. Sorted CD3+CD56+NKG2C+, CD3+CD56+NKG2C- and CD3+CD56-NKG2C+ T cells provided the TCR beta repertoires. Of eight sequenced donors, seven were HCMV-seropositive and one HCMV-seronegative. More than 5 donors showed dominant NKG2C+ clonotypes comprising about 1.0-7.0% of their CD8+ T cells. Leadership of the CD3+CD56-NKG2C+ fraction also belonged to these clonotypes in four donors.

The chain uses TRBV5-6 and TRBJ2-5, with 8 bases lining up with TRBD1. The starting material was CD4+ T cells sorted from PBMCs, obtained 12 days after vaccination. The sequence derives from a man aged 45 to 65 who received an inactivated influenza vaccine. The DNA of the CDR3 is TGTGCCAGCAGCGGCCGGGACAGGCGCGAGACCCAGTACTTC. Its protein is CASSGRDRRETQYF.